The 22 T cell receptor beta chains below all came from one sample that was sequenced in a study of OX40 agonist ivuxolimab in advanced cancers. Using immunoSEQ multiplex PCR, the repertoire was profiled, and TCRdb retains in-frame clones only, with some absent. The table records tens of thousands of clones, around 82% of them present only once. The material was CD4+ or CD8+ T cells sorted from blood, obtained in a trial of the OX40 agonist ivuxolimab. The source is an adult with an advanced solid tumor such as melanoma, head and neck, liver or kidney cancer.

This rearrangement joins TRBV29-1 to TRBJ2-4; TRBD1 might be the D (6 bases). Germline values: CDR1 SQVTM, CDR2 ANQGSEA. Trimming removed 5 bases from V and 7 bases from J, with 12 bases in between. The CDR3 contains 12 residues. The DNA for the CDR3 is TGCAGCGTTTTGAACAGGGTGAACATTCAGTACTTC. This translates into CSVLNRVNIQYF.

The chain joins TRBV10-2 to TRBJ1-4; the D gene is possibly TRBD1 (6 bases). This CDR3 comprises 13 residues. Between the trimmed V and J ends, which lost 6 bases and 8 bases, there was a span of 13 bases. CDR1 and CDR2 from the germline V gene are WSHSY and SAAADI. The CDR3 is CASSREGGEKLFF. In nucleotides, the CDR3 is TGCGCCAGCAGCAGGGAGGGGGGAGAAAAACTGTTTTTT.

The rearrangement joins TRBV27 to TRBJ2-7, with D tentatively TRBD2 (6 bases). Germline V gene sequence: CDR1 MNHEY, CDR2 SMNVEV (reference sequence). The germline V and J ends were trimmed by 5 bases and 1 base, with 15 bases remaining between them. The CDR3 runs to 15 residues. The CDR3, as DNA: TGTGCCAGCAGTCCCGCGGGACCCGGGTCCTACGAGCAGTACTTC. Its translation: CASSPAGPGSYEQYF.

This clone was detected only once. The chain combines TRBV29-1 with TRBJ1-5, with unresolved D. Looked up from germline, CDR1 is SQVTM and CDR2 is ANQGSEA. V was pared by 4 bases and J by 0 bases, with 10 bases between. The CDR3 extends over 14 amino acids. CDR3 DNA sequence: TGCAGCGTTGGGGCCGGGGTTAGCAATCAGCCCCAGCATTTT. This sequence encodes CSVGAGVSNQPQHF.

This clone was counted between two and nine times. The gene calls are TRBV14 and TRBJ2-7; D is ambiguous. CDR3 length: 11 amino acids. The ends were cut back, 1 base at V and 4 bases at J, with 2 bases in the middle. The germline V gene encodes CDR1 SGHDN and CDR2 FVKESK. CDR3 bases: TGTGCCAGCAGCCAAGTGTACGAGCAGTACTTC. Amino acid sequence: CASSQVYEQYF.

The V and J genes are TRBV6-6 and TRBJ1-1; no firm D call. The CDR3 extends over 14 amino acids. Germline CDR1 MNHNY, CDR2 SVGAGI (reference sequence). Trimming stripped 2 bases from V and 4 bases from J, with 11 bases between. CDR3 residues: CASSYKGSPTEAFF. CDR3 coding DNA: TGTGCCAGCAGTTACAAGGGCTCGCCCACTGAAGCTTTCTTT.

The chain's CDR3 is CASRRTAGANVLTF. The CDR3 nucleotides read TGTGCCAGCAGACGGACAGCTGGGGCCAACGTCCTGACTTTC. V gene TRBV28 combines with J gene TRBJ2-6; TRBD1 is a possible D gene (6 bases). Trimming left V 6 bases short and J 2 bases short, with 8 bases between. This CDR3 has 14 residues. Germline CDR1 is MDHEN and CDR2 is SYDVKM.

This clone came up once. The chain links TRBV28 to TRBJ2-3; 13 nucleotides line up with TRBD2. With 6 bases clipped from V and 2 bases from J, the junction kept 8 bases outside the gene matches. Germline CDR1 reads MDHEN; CDR2 reads SYDVKM. CDR3 length equals 17 residues. In DNA form, the CDR3 reads TGTGCCAGCAGCCCAACGGGACTAGCGGGGATCACAGATACGCAGTATTTT. This sequence encodes CASSPTGLAGITDTQYF.

This chain uses TRBV28 with TRBJ1-2; 7 bases align to TRBD1. Germline V gene lookup returns CDR1 MDHEN and CDR2 SYDVKM. This CDR3 comprises 13 residues. V gave up 6 bases and J gave up 3 bases; unmatched junction bases: 4. CDR3: CASSTGTDYGYTF. The DNA of the CDR3 is TGTGCCAGCAGCACCGGGACAGACTATGGCTACACCTTC.

V and J are TRBV2 and TRBJ1-1; 12 bases are a match to TRBD1. V trimming: 6 bases; J trimming: 3 bases; junction bases outside the gene matches: 11. Germline-derived CDR1 and CDR2 are SNHLY and FYNNEI. The CDR3 runs to 17 residues. The CDR3: CASSSPGQGAMDTEAFF. Here the CDR3 DNA reads TGTGCCAGCAGCTCACCGGGACAGGGGGCGATGGACACTGAAGCTTTCTTT.

This clone was found once. V usage is TRBV7-2 and J usage is TRBJ2-1; 11 positions agree with TRBD2. Germline values: CDR1 SGHTA, CDR2 FQGNSA. There are 17 residues in the CDR3. J lost 4 bases, V lost 3 bases, and 8 bases had no gene match. As DNA, the CDR3 is TGTGCCAGCAGCTTCCCGACCGGGACTAGCGGATACAATGAGCAGTTCTTC. This codes for CASSFPTGTSGYNEQFF.

The chain combines TRBV9 with TRBJ2-5; D gene ambiguous. The germline V and J ends were trimmed by 2 bases and 4 bases, with 12 bases remaining between them. Per the germline V gene, CDR1 is SGDLS and CDR2 is YYNGEE. CDR3 length: 14 amino acids. The CDR3 region is CASSVRPRRETQYF. CDR3 DNA: TGTGCCAGCAGCGTCCGCCCGCGACGAGAGACCCAGTACTTC.

V gene TRBV7-8 combines with J gene TRBJ2-7, with 7 positions matching TRBD2. Looked up from germline, CDR1 is SGHVS and CDR2 is FQNEAQ. J gave up 4 bases and V 5 bases, and 11 bases lay outside the gene matches. This CDR3 has 15 residues. Here the CDR3 DNA reads TGTGCCAGCAGCACACCCTGGGAGGGAAGTTACGAGCAGTACTTC. It encodes CASSTPWEGSYEQYF.

V is TRBV19 and J is TRBJ2-6, with D hard to call. The CDR3 totals 13 residues. The ends were cut back, 5 bases at V and 0 bases at J, with 2 bases in the middle. From germline, CDR1 is LNHDA and CDR2 SQIVND (reference sequence). The CDR3 nucleotides read TGTGCCAGTAGTCGCTCTGGGGCCAACGTCCTGACTTTC. Residues: CASSRSGANVLTF.

The CDR3 bases are TGTGCCAGTAGTATACAGGGTACAGGATTAGATACGCAGTATTTT. Translated, it gives CASSIQGTGLDTQYF. This chain links TRBV19 with TRBJ2-3; possible D gene TRBD1, 5 bases. Looked up from germline, CDR1 is LNHDA and CDR2 is SQIVND (reference sequence). V gave up 2 bases and J gave up 5 bases, with 14 bases separating them. CDR3 size: 15 residues.

The chain recombines TRBV27 with TRBJ2-3; 8 bases are shared with TRBD2. Germline CDR1 MNHEY, CDR2 SMNVEV (reference sequence). This CDR3 contains 16 residues. Losses at the gene ends were 3 bases for V and 0 bases for J; bases not matched to a gene: 5. The DNA of the CDR3 is TGTGCCAGCAGTTTGTGGCTAGCGGGTAGCACAGATACGCAGTATTTT. This translates into CASSLWLAGSTDTQYF.

This rearrangement joins TRBV28 to TRBJ2-1; 8 nucleotides match TRBD1. This CDR3 comprises 19 residues. Germline values: CDR1 MDHEN, CDR2 SYDVKM. J gave up 6 bases and V 6 bases, and 22 bases lay outside the gene matches. The CDR3 is CASSNPGWTGTRVGNEQFF. The DNA for the CDR3 is TGTGCCAGCAGCAACCCGGGATGGACAGGGACCCGGGTGGGCAATGAGCAGTTCTTC.

The table lists this clone with a few counts. The chain uses TRBV15 and TRBJ2-7; 8 bases fit TRBD2. The CDR3 runs 13 residues. The germline gives CDR1 LNHNV, CDR2 YYDKDF (reference sequence). V lost 5 bases and J lost 5; bases outside the gene matches: 5. For the CDR3, the DNA is TGTGCCACCAGCTCGGGGGGGGGCCACGAGCAGTACTTC. Amino acids: CATSSGGGHEQYF.

This sequence joins TRBV9 and TRBJ2-5; tentatively, D is TRBD1 (6 bases). The germline CDR1 and CDR2 sequences are SGDLS and YYNGEE. The length of the CDR3 is 13 residues. V lost 4 bases and J lost 3, with 10 bases in between. The chain's CDR3 is CASSRTAEETQYF. CDR3 DNA sequence: TGTGCCAGCAGCAGGACAGCTGAAGAGACCCAGTACTTC.

In its sample, this clone was seen once. The CDR3 DNA reads as TGTGCCACCACCAATTGGGGGCACAGAGCTACGGGTCTCTACAATGAGCAGTTCTTC. The encoded protein is CATTNWGHRATGLYNEQFF. The V and J genes are TRBV15 and TRBJ2-1; D is possibly TRBD1 (6 bases). Per the germline V gene, CDR1 is LNHNV and CDR2 is YYDKDF (reference sequence). The CDR3 loop spans 19 amino acids. With 7 bases removed from V and 3 bases from J, the gap between germline ends came to 28 bases.

The rearrangement links TRBV19 to TRBJ2-2; D unresolved. There are 11 residues in the CDR3. Germline CDR1 is LNHDA and CDR2 is SQIVND (reference sequence). The germline V and J ends were trimmed by 5 bases and 4 bases, with 2 bases remaining between them. CDR3 DNA sequence: TGTGCCAGTAGTGCCACCGGGGAGCTGTTTTTT. Amino acid sequence: CASSATGELFF.

The CDR3 reads CASSVAGLINQPQHF. In DNA, the CDR3 is TGTGCCAGCAGCGTAGCGGGCCTTATCAATCAGCCCCAGCATTTT. V and J are TRBV9 and TRBJ1-5; unclear D gene. In germline, CDR1 is SGDLS, CDR2 YYNGEE. The CDR3 length is 15 residues. V was clipped by 0 bases and J by 3 bases, with 10 bases between them.